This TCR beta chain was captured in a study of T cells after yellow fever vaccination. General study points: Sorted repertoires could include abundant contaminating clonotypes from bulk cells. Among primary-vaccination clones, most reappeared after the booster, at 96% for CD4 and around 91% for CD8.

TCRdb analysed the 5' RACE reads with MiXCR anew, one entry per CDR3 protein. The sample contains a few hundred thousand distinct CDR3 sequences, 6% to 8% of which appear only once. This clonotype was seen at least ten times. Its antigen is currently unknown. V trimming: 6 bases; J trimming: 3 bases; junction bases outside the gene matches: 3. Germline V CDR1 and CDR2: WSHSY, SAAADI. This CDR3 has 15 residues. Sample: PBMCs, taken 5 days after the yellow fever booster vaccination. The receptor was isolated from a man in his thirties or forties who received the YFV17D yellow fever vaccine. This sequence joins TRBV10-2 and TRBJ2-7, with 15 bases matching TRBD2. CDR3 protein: CASSRTSGRDYEQYF. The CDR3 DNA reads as TGCGCCAGCAGCCGGACTAGCGGGAGGGACTACGAGCAGTACTTC.